These 26 T cell receptor beta chains originate from one sample sequenced in a study of T cell responses to AZD1222 COVID-19 vaccine. Libraries were prepared by immunoSEQ multiplex PCR; TCRdb keeps only in-frame clonotypes and omits some of them. The table has about 120,000 clones, about 90% seen once; the top ten hold over 5%. Specimen: peripheral blood, collected on day 0 of AZD1222 vaccination. The receptors derive from an adult in good health.

This chain joins TRBV18 and TRBJ1-5; D is ambiguous. V was pared by 6 bases and J by 4 bases, with 16 bases between. CDR1 and CDR2 from the germline V gene are KGHSH and LQKENI. This CDR3 has 15 residues. The CDR3 protein is CASSKQGSGNQPQHF. DNA of the CDR3: TGTGCCAGCTCCAAACAAGGGAGTGGAAATCAGCCCCAGCATTTT.

This clone was recorded once. This chain connects TRBV21-1 to TRBJ1-1. TRBV21-1 is a known pseudogene. The CDR3 runs 18 residues. The CDR3: CASSDQRVFRFVNTEAFF. The CDR3 nucleotides are TGTGCCAGCAGCGACCAGAGAGTCTTTCGATTCGTGAACACTGAAGCTTTCTTT.

CDR3 bases: TGTGCTAGTGTTACCGGACAGGCTGCTGACTATGGCTACACCTTC. Translating gives CASVTGQAADYGYTF. The chain recombines TRBV12-5 with TRBJ1-2; 7 bases align to TRBD1. The ends lost 7 bases at V and 3 bases at J; junction bases unmatched: 11. There are 15 residues in the CDR3. Per germline, CDR1 LGHNT and CDR2 FRNRAP. The full variable domain, in which reference TRBV12-5 and TRBJ1-2 provide the parts outside the CDR3, is DARVTQTPRHKVTEMGQEVTMRCQPILGHNTVFWYRQTMMQGLELLAYFRNRAPLDDSGMPKDRFSAEMPDATLATLKIQPSEPRDSAVYFCASVTGQAADYGYTFGSGTRLTVV.

The rearrangement links TRBV6-1 to TRBJ1-4; no clear D. The CDR3 extends over 13 amino acids. V was clipped by 3 bases and J by 8 bases, with 10 bases between them. The germline V gene has CDR1 MNHNS and CDR2 SASEGT. CDR3 nucleotide sequence: TGTGCCAGCAGTGAGGTCATTAGGGAAAAACTGTTTTTT. Its translation: CASSEVIREKLFF.

The V call is TRBV7-3, the J call TRBJ2-7, with 8 nucleotides matching TRBD2. J gave up 4 bases and V 5 bases, and 7 bases lay outside the gene matches. Germline V gives CDR1 SGHTA, CDR2 FQGTGA. This CDR3 spans 14 amino acids. CDR3 region: CASSPGGGEYEQYF. The CDR3 DNA follows: TGTGCCAGCAGCCCCGGGGGGGGAGAGTACGAGCAGTACTTC.

V gene TRBV10-1 combines with J gene TRBJ1-5; 8 nucleotides align to TRBD1. This CDR3 spans 14 amino acids. Germline V gives CDR1 WNHNN, CDR2 SYGVQD (reference sequence). V shed 4 bases, J shed 3 bases, and the junction held 2 bases outside the gene matches. CDR3 residues: CASSAGGPNQPQHF. Here the CDR3 DNA reads TGCGCCAGCAGTGCAGGGGGCCCCAATCAGCCCCAGCATTTT.

The V and J genes are TRBV7-6 and TRBJ1-3, with TRBD1 matching 9 bases. This CDR3 is 15 amino acids long. Germline lookup yields CDR1 SGHVS and CDR2 FNYEAQ. V gave up 5 bases and J gave up 2 bases; unmatched junction bases: 4. The CDR3 DNA reads as TGTGCCAGCAGCCTAGGGACAGGGCCTGGAAACACCATATATTTT. Its translation is CASSLGTGPGNTIYF.

The chain is built from TRBV3-1 (or the pseudogene TRBV3-2) and TRBJ2-2; TRBD2 is a possible D gene (6 bases). Germline V CDR1 and CDR2: LGHDT, YNNKEL (reference sequence). V lost 7 bases to trimming and J lost 6 bases, with 12 bases between them. CDR3 length equals 13 residues. CDR3 coding DNA: TGTGCCAGCACCTTCTGGGAGGCCGGGGAGCTGTTTTTT. It codes for CASTFWEAGELFF.

This chain links TRBV6-5 with TRBJ2-7; D not certain. Between the trimmed V and J ends, which lost 7 bases and 0 bases, there was a span of 13 bases. CDR3 length: 14 residues. Looked up from germline, CDR1 is MNHEY and CDR2 is SVGAGI. The DNA of the CDR3 is TGTGCCAGCACCCCGACACTGATCTCCTACGAGCAGTACTTC. It codes for CASTPTLISYEQYF.

J is TRBJ2-2 and V is TRBV5-6; 7 bases align to TRBD1. After removal of 2 bases from V and 4 bases from J, the junction contained 5 bases not matched to a gene. The CDR3 is 15 residues long. Germline V gene data show CDR1 as SGHDT and CDR2 as YYEEEE. Here the CDR3 reads CASSFRGTTTGELFF. CDR3 sequence (DNA): TGTGCCAGCAGCTTCAGGGGGACCACCACCGGGGAGCTGTTTTTT.

The J gene is TRBJ2-1, the V gene TRBV7-9; TRBD2 matches at 14 bases. Trimming took 4 bases from V and 5 from J; bases not matched to a gene: 10. The CDR3 runs to 18 residues. Germline V CDR1 and CDR2: SEHNR, FQNEAQ (reference sequence). The CDR3 DNA reads as TGTGCCAGCAGCTCCTCGGGGACTAGCGGGAGTTTACACAATGAGCAGTTCTTC. Encoded protein: CASSSSGTSGSLHNEQFF.

This clone has just one count. The chain employs TRBV19 and TRBJ2-4; perhaps TRBD2 as D (6 bases). Germline CDR1 is LNHDA and CDR2 is SQIVND (reference sequence). The CDR3 is 13 residues long. V shed 1 base and J shed 5 bases, with 6 bases lying between them. For the CDR3, the DNA is TGTGCCAGTAGTATAGGCGGGGAAAACATTCAGTACTTC. Amino acids: CASSIGGENIQYF.

The V gene is TRBV5-1, the J gene TRBJ2-1, with 11 bases lining up with TRBD2. The CDR3 contains 16 residues. From germline, CDR1 is SGHRS and CDR2 YFSETQ. J was trimmed by 3 bases and V by 4 bases; bases with no gene match: 6. The CDR3 loop is CASSLGTSGRYNEQFF. The CDR3 DNA follows: TGCGCCAGCAGCCTCGGGACTAGCGGACGCTACAATGAGCAGTTCTTC.

The J gene is TRBJ2-3, the V gene TRBV7-2; D perhaps matches TRBD2 (5 bases). Germline V gives CDR1 SGHTA, CDR2 FQGNSA. Trimming removed 1 base at V and 0 bases at J, with 11 bases between. CDR3 size: 16 residues. This CDR3 reads CASSLVGWTSTDTQYF. The CDR3, as DNA: TGTGCCAGCAGCTTAGTAGGGTGGACTAGCACAGATACGCAGTATTTT.

The chain couples TRBV28 to TRBJ1-6; a possible D gene is TRBD1 (5 bases). The germline V and J ends were trimmed by 10 bases and 3 bases, with 19 bases remaining between them. CDR1 MDHEN and CDR2 SYDVKM come from the germline V gene. This CDR3 is built from 16 residues. The CDR3 DNA follows: TGTGCCACGCATACTTCCGGGACGATCTATAATTCACCCCTCCACTTT. Its protein is CATHTSGTIYNSPLHF.

This chain links TRBV5-1 with TRBJ2-3, with TRBD1 matching over 10 bases. Unmatched junction bases numbered 10, after V lost 4 bases and J lost 5 bases. Looked up from germline, CDR1 is SGHRS and CDR2 is YFSETQ. The CDR3 loop spans 16 amino acids. The CDR3 is CASSQTGTGVGDTQYF. The DNA of the CDR3 is TGCGCCAGCAGCCAGACCGGGACAGGGGTCGGAGATACGCAGTATTTT.

The chain recombines TRBV9 with TRBJ1-2; a possible D gene is TRBD1 (6 bases). The V gene lost 4 bases and the J gene lost 7 bases, with 17 bases spanning the gap. CDR3 length: 14 residues. The germline gives CDR1 SGDLS, CDR2 YYNGEE. This CDR3 is CASSTPKGVGGYTF. DNA for the CDR3: TGTGCCAGCAGCACCCCGAAGGGGGTAGGTGGCTACACCTTC.

V is TRBV7-9 and J is TRBJ1-1; D unclear. The V and J ends lost 1 base and 5 bases respectively, with 8 bases between them. Germline V gives CDR1 SEHNR, CDR2 FQNEAQ (reference sequence). The CDR3 is 13 residues long. The CDR3 is CASSLVSVTEAFF. Here the CDR3 DNA reads TGTGCCAGCAGCTTAGTATCGGTGACTGAAGCTTTCTTT.

This clone was observed a handful of times. The V call is TRBV5-8, the J call TRBJ1-1; 9 bases fit TRBD1. Germline V gene sequence: CDR1 SGHTS, CDR2 YDEGEE. After removal of 5 bases from V and 5 bases from J, the junction contained 16 bases not matched to a gene. CDR3 size: 17 residues. The CDR3 loop is CASRTDRGQGVETEAFF. In nucleotides, the CDR3 is TGTGCCAGCAGAACGGACAGGGGCCAGGGGGTTGAGACTGAAGCTTTCTTT.

The rearrangement uses TRBV19 and TRBJ2-7; unclear D gene. Germline V gene sequence: CDR1 LNHDA, CDR2 SQIVND (reference sequence). CDR3 length equals 9 residues. V was trimmed by 5 bases and J by 4 bases, leaving 0 bases between them. The CDR3 bases are TGTGCCAGTAGTTACGAGCAGTACTTC. Its protein product is CASSYEQYF.

The V and J genes are TRBV25-1 and TRBJ2-7; D not resolved. The germline V gene has CDR1 MGHDK and CDR2 SYGVNS. The CDR3 has 13 amino acids. V lost 4 bases and J 0 bases, leaving 7 bases between the germline ends. CDR3 DNA sequence: TGTGCCAGCAGTGGGGCACACTCCTACGAGCAGTACTTC. Its translation: CASSGAHSYEQYF.

This chain joins TRBV25-1 and TRBJ1-1; D gene ambiguous. The CDR3 contains 13 residues. With 4 bases removed from V and 0 bases from J, the gap between germline ends came to 6 bases. Germline V gene sequence: CDR1 MGHDK, CDR2 SYGVNS. The CDR3 here is CASSVAMNTEAFF. CDR3 DNA sequence: TGTGCCAGCAGTGTGGCGATGAACACTGAAGCTTTCTTT. The whole variable domain, remainder taken from reference TRBV25-1 and TRBJ1-1, is EADIYQTPRYLVIGTGKKITLECSQTMGHDKMYWYQQDPGMELHLIHYSYGVNSTEKGDLSSESTVSRIRTEHFPLTLESARPSHTSQYLCASSVAMNTEAFFGQGTRLTVV.

This chain uses TRBV29-1 with TRBJ2-7; D might be TRBD2 (6 bases). Trimming left V 6 bases short and J 1 base short, with 16 bases between. This CDR3 contains 14 residues. CDR1 is SQVTM and CDR2 is ANQGSEA in the germline V gene. This CDR3 reads CSVRDSQISYEQYF. As DNA, the CDR3 is TGCAGCGTACGGGACTCACAGATTTCCTACGAGCAGTACTTC.

The chain links TRBV6-5 to TRBJ1-1; 9 nucleotides agree with TRBD1. The CDR3 consists of 15 residues. The junction had 4 bases not matched to a gene; V was cut back by 2 bases and J by 3 bases. CDR1 is MNHEY, CDR2 SVGAGI, per germline. CDR3 sequence reads: CASSYPGTGHTEAFF. The DNA of the CDR3 is TGTGCCAGCAGTTACCCCGGGACAGGGCACACTGAAGCTTTCTTT.

The table lists this clone with a count of one. The chain has TRBV2 and TRBJ2-1, with D maybe TRBD2 (6 bases). Germline CDR1 and CDR2: SNHLY and FYNNEI. This CDR3 has 15 amino acids. Trimming took off 1 base at V and 6 bases at J, with 13 bases between the two ends. As DNA, the CDR3 is TGTGCCAGCAGTGAAGGTCGGGAGAGTCGCAATGAGCAGTTCTTC. This codes for CASSEGRESRNEQFF. The full variable domain, completed using reference TRBV2 and TRBJ2-1, is EPEVTQTPSHQVTQMGQEVILRCVPISNHLYFYWYRQILGQKVEFLVSFYNNEISEKSEIFDDQFSVERPDGSNFTLKIRSTKLEDSAMYFCASSEGRESRNEQFFGPGTRLTVL.

The gene calls are TRBV7-8 and TRBJ1-2; D remains ambiguous. The CDR3 consists of 14 residues. CDR1 and CDR2 from the germline V gene are SGHVS and FQNEAQ. Deletions cut 3 bases from V and 2 bases from J, with 10 bases between. This CDR3 is CASSLNSLNYGYTF. The DNA of the CDR3 is TGTGCCAGCAGCTTGAACAGCCTGAACTATGGCTACACCTTC.